These T cell receptor beta chains were read from a single sample in a study of T-cell memory formation after mild COVID-19. MiXCR, run by TCRdb on the 5' RACE reads, gives a single entry per CDR3 protein. This table has 150,000 to 200,000 distinct CDR3 sequences, roughly 28% appearing once. The source material was PBMCs or a T cell subset sorted from them (not recorded which). These receptors originate from an adult woman who had mild COVID-19 (a few samples of this study predate the infection). Cell type and time point are not known. Both conserved end residues are trimmed from each CDR3. A D gene is named only where the DNA matches it firmly. The size of a clone is reported for some rows only, either as once, few or many, or as a class for expanded clones.

J	size	D	V	CDR3
TRBJ2-7	few	-	TRBV7-2	ASSSPFLYEQY
TRBJ1-1	few	-	TRBV7-3	ASSSALNTEAF
TRBJ1-4	-	TRBD1	TRBV6-5	ASFDRGGEKLF
TRBJ2-5	-	TRBD2	TRBV7-9	ASIGLAGPRETQY
TRBJ1-5	-	TRBD1	TRBV19	ASTMDRGQQPQH
TRBJ1-3	-	-	TRBV7-9	ASTPGGVSGNTIY
TRBJ2-3	-	-	TRBV29-1	SVGSGALATDTQY
TRBJ2-7	-	TRBD2	TRBV7-9	ASSSERLAGGEQY
TRBJ2-3	few	-	TRBV7-7	ASSLGSLTTDTQY
TRBJ2-7	-	TRBD1	TRBV12-3/TRBV12-4	ASSQQPGTGVSYEQY
TRBJ2-2	-	TRBD1	TRBV5-1	ASSSHRGQTGELF
TRBJ2-7	-	-	TRBV29-1	SVTGNSEQY
TRBJ1-5	-	-	TRBV28	ASSPRPSHSNQPQH
TRBJ1-1	few	TRBD1	TRBV20-1	SAGRGFQGGAF
TRBJ2-7	-	TRBD1	TRBV7-2	ASSLRPGQRNEQY
TRBJ1-2	once	-	TRBV6-5	ASREGYYGYT
TRBJ1-4	-	-	TRBV29-1	SVEEGAANEKLF
TRBJ2-1	-	TRBD2	TRBV28	ASSLTSGEQF
TRBJ1-1	-	TRBD1	TRBV9	ASSADRAEAF
TRBJ1-2	-	-	TRBV4-1	ASSPLPQGKSYGYT
TRBJ2-3	-	-	TRBV27	ASSLSRGYTDTQY
TRBJ1-6	-	-	TRBV7-2	ASSFTERSPLH
TRBJ2-7	few	-	TRBV21-1	ASSKASCGAYEQY
TRBJ2-7	-	-	TRBV3-1	ASSHSLEQY
TRBJ2-7	-	TRBD2	TRBV20-1	SARGRSGNPYEQY
TRBJ2-3	few	TRBD1	TRBV20-1	SARVGTVRDTQY